The 10 T cell receptor beta chains below come from one sample, sequenced in a study of T-cell memory formation after mild COVID-19. TCRdb processed the 5' RACE reads anew with MiXCR; each CDR3 protein has one entry. The data show hundreds of thousands of distinct CDR3 sequences, 20% seen once. Sequencing was performed on PBMCs or a T cell subset sorted from them (not recorded which). Receptors originate from an adult woman who had mild COVID-19 (a few samples of this study predate the infection). Cell type and time point are not known.

This clonotype was picked up a small number of times. The rearrangement joins TRBV12-3 or TRBV12-4 to TRBJ2-3, with 7 bases matching TRBD2. V gave up 3 bases and J gave up 2 bases; unmatched junction bases: 5. This CDR3 comprises 15 residues. CDR3 coding DNA: TGTGCCAGCAGTTTGGGGGGGAGGCCCACAGATACGCAGTATTTT. This codes for CASSLGGRPTDTQYF.

This clonotype was counted between two and nine times. The chain recombines TRBV4-1 with TRBJ1-4; D is undetermined. From germline, CDR1 is MGHRA and CDR2 YSYEKL. The CDR3 sequence is 13 residues long. V was shortened by 0 bases and J by 8 bases, with 7 bases between the two germline ends. CDR3 residues: CASSQEGREKLFF. The CDR3 nucleotides read TGCGCCAGCAGCCAAGAGGGCAGGGAAAAACTGTTTTTT.

The chain uses TRBV7-3 and TRBJ2-1; 12 nucleotides agree with TRBD2. The CDR3 totals 18 residues. The V and J ends lost 4 bases and 6 bases, in that order; junction bases with no gene match: 13. Looked up from germline, CDR1 is SGHTA and CDR2 is FQGTGA. CDR3 protein: CASSSGPSGRGSGNEQFF. In nucleotides, the CDR3 is TGTGCCAGCAGCTCGGGACCTAGCGGGAGGGGCTCGGGCAATGAGCAGTTCTTC.

This clonotype was seen ten or more times. The chain recombines TRBV6-5 with TRBJ2-2; the D is unclear. Germline values: CDR1 MNHEY, CDR2 SVGAGI. The CDR3 has 16 amino acids. V lost 6 bases, J lost 3 bases, and 17 bases lay in between. CDR3 residues: CASSPWPPRHTGELFF. The CDR3 DNA is TGTGCCAGCAGCCCTTGGCCTCCGCGGCACACCGGGGAGCTGTTTTTT.

The table lists this clonotype with a few counts. This chain joins TRBV7-9 and TRBJ2-3, with D possibly being TRBD2 (6 bases). V shed 3 bases and J shed 2 bases, with 12 bases lying between them. CDR1 and CDR2 from the germline V gene are SEHNR and FQNEAQ (reference sequence). The CDR3 is made up of 15 amino acids. CDR3 protein: CASSFPGDFTDTQYF. CDR3 DNA: TGTGCCAGCAGCTTTCCGGGAGACTTCACAGATACGCAGTATTTT. Full variable domain (outside the CDR3, taken from reference TRBV7-9 and TRBJ2-3): DTGVSQNPRHKITKRGQNVTFRCDPISEHNRLYWYRQTLGQGPEFLTYFQNEAQLEKSRLLSDRFSAERPKGSFSTLEIQRTEQGDSAMYLCASSFPGDFTDTQYFGPGTRLTVL.

The rearrangement links TRBV10-3 to TRBJ2-3; D is unclear. V was clipped by 4 bases and J by 8 bases, with 7 bases between them. The CDR3 loop spans 11 amino acids. The germline V gene has CDR1 ENHRY and CDR2 SYGVKD. The CDR3 region is CAISVAGTQYF. CDR3 in DNA: TGTGCCATCAGTGTCGCTGGTACGCAGTATTTT.

The chain combines TRBV24-1 with TRBJ2-7, with 9 bases that match TRBD1. Germline V gene lookup returns CDR1 KGHDR and CDR2 SFDVKD. Losses at the gene ends were 3 bases for V and 2 bases for J; bases not matched to a gene: 10. The CDR3 loop spans 17 amino acids. The CDR3 sequence: CATSDVAGTGSTYEQYF. Written as DNA, the CDR3 is TGTGCCACCAGTGATGTAGCCGGGACAGGGTCGACCTACGAGCAGTACTTC.

The chain has TRBV7-9 and TRBJ2-1, with 9 bases identical to TRBD2. Germline V gives CDR1 SEHNR, CDR2 FQNEAQ (reference sequence). This CDR3 is 14 amino acids long. Here the CDR3 reads CARISGREDNEQFF. Here the CDR3 DNA reads TGTGCGAGGATTAGCGGGAGAGAAGACAATGAGCAGTTCTTC.

This clonotype was recorded at least ten times. This rearrangement joins TRBV29-1 to TRBJ2-1; D uncertain. The CDR3 spans 12 residues. Germline lookup yields CDR1 SQVTM and CDR2 ANQGSEA. V was clipped by 0 bases and J by 10 bases, with 10 bases between them. The CDR3 DNA follows: TGCAGCGTTGAAGAGTCCGGCCCCGAGCAGTTCTTC. Translated: CSVEESGPEQFF.

This clonotype was recorded a few times. V usage is TRBV20-1 and J usage is TRBJ2-1, with TRBD2 matching 11 bases. The CDR3 is 14 amino acids. V lost 6 bases, J lost 5 bases, and 6 bases stayed unmatched. CDR1 is DFQATT and CDR2 is SNEGSKA in the germline V gene (reference sequence). The CDR3 protein is CSARALAGDNEQFF. The CDR3, as DNA: TGCAGTGCCAGGGCACTAGCGGGGGACAATGAGCAGTTCTTC.